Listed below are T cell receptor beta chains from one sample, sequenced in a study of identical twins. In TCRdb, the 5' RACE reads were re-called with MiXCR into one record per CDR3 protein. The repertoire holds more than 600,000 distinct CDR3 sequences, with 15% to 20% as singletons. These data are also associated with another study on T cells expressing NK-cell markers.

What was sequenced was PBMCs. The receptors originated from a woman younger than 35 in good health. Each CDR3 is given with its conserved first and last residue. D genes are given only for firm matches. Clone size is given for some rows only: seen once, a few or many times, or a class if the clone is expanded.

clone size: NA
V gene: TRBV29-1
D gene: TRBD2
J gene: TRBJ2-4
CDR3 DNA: TGCAGCGTTGAAGGGGAGGGAACTGGGAACATTCAGTACTTC
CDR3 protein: CSVEGEGTGNIQYF

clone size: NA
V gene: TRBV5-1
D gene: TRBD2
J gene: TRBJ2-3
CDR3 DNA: TGCGCCAGCAGCTTGGGGCCCAAGCGGGGGCGCACAGATACGCAGTATTTT
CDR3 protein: CASSLGPKRGRTDTQYF

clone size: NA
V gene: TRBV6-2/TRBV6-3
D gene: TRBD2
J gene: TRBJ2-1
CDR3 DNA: TGTGCCAGCACCTCAGGTACCAGCGGGGTGTACAATGAGCAGTTCTTC
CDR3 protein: CASTSGTSGVYNEQFF

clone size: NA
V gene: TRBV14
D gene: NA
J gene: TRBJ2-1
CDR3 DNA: TGTGCCAGCAGCCAAGATACGATCAATGAGCAGTTCTTC
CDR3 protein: CASSQDTINEQFF

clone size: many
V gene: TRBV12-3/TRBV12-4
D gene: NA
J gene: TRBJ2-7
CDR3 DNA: TGTGCCAGCAGTGGGGGGGGCAACTCCTACGAGCAGTACTTC
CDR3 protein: CASSGGGNSYEQYF

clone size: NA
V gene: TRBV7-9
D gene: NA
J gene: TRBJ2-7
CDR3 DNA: TGTGCCAGCAGACAGGGCGGTTCCTCCTACGAGCAGTACTTC
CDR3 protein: CASRQGGSSYEQYF

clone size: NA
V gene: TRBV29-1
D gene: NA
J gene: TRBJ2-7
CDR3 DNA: TGCAGCGCCAGAGACGACGGGACCTACGAGCAGTACTTC
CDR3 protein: CSARDDGTYEQYF

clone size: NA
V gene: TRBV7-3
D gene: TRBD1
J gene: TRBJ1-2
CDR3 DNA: TGTGCCAGCAGCTCGACCGGGACAGGGAGTATCTATGGCTACACCTTC
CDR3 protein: CASSSTGTGSIYGYTF

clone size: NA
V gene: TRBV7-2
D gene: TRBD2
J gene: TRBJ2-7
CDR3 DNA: TGTGCCAGCAGCTTAGTGGGACCGGGAGGGTACGAGCAGTACTTC
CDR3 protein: CASSLVGPGGYEQYF

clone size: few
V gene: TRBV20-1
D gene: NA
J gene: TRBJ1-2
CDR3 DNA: TGCAGTGCTAGCAAAACAGCCACCAACTATGGCTACACCTTC
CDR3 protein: CSASKTATNYGYTF

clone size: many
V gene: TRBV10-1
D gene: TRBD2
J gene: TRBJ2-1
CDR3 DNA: TGCGCCAGCAGTGAATCGGGGACTAGCCCGCTCTTC
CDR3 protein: CASSESGTSPLF

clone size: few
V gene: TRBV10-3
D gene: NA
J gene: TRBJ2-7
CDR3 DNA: TGTGCCATCAGTGAGTCCCCAGCGCGGAGCTCCTACGAGCAGTACTTC
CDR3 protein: CAISESPARSSYEQYF

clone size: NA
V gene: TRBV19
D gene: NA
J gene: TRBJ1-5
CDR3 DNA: TGTGCCAGAGATCGGGGCGGTGGAGAGCCCCAGCATTTT
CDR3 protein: CARDRGGGEPQHF

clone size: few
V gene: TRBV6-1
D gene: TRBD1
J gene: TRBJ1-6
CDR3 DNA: TGTGCCAGCGTAGGGGGACAGGGGACTTCACCCCTCCACTTT
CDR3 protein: CASVGGQGTSPLHF

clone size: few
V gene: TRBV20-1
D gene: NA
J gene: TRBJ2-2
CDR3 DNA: TGCAGTGCCTTGGGGGAGGCGGACACCGGGGAGCTGTTTTTT
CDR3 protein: CSALGEADTGELFF

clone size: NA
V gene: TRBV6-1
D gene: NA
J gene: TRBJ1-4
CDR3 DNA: TGTGCCAGCAGTGGTTCCCGGGCCTATAATGAAAAACTGTTTTTT
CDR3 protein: CASSGSRAYNEKLFF

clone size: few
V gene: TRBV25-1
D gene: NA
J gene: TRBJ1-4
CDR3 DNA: TGTGCCAGCCACGGACGAAGTAATGAAAAACTGTTTTTT
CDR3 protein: CASHGRSNEKLFF

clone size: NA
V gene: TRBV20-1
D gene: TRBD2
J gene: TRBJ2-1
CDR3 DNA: TGCAGTGCTAGATGGAGCGGGAACGCGGAGGAGCAGTTCTTC
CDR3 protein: CSARWSGNAEEQFF

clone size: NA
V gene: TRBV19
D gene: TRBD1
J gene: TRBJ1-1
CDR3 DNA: TGTGCCAGTAGAGCTACCGGGGCAGGGGGCCGAGCTTTCTTT
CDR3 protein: CASRATGAGGRAFF

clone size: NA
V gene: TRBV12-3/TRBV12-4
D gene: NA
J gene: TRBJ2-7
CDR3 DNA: TGTGCCAGCAGCCGCATAGGGGACTACGAGCAGTACTTC
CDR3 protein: CASSRIGDYEQYF

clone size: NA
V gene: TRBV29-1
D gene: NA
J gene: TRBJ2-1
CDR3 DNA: TGCAGCGTTGGAAGGTTGGGTGAGCAGTTCTTC
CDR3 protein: CSVGRLGEQFF

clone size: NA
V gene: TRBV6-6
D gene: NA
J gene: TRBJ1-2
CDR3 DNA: TGTGCCAGCAGTTACTTGGAAGATTACACCTTC
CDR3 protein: CASSYLEDYTF